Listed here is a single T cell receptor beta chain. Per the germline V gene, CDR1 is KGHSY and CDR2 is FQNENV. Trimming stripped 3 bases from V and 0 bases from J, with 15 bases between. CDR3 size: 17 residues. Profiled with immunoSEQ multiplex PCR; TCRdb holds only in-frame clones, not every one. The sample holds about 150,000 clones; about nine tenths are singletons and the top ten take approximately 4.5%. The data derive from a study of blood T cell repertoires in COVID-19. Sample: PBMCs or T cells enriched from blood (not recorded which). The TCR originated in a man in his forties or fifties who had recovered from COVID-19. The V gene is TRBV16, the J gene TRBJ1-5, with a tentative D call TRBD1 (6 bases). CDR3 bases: TGTGCCAGCAGCCACCAGAGGACAGTCGGTAGCAATCAGCCCCAGCATTTT. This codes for CASSHQRTVGSNQPQHF.